This T cell receptor (beta chain) was identified during a study of cytomegalovirus exposure and HLA in healthy donors. Study-level points and caveats: In a later analysis, several top co-occurrence clusters appeared linked to parvovirus B19, influenza, CMV and Epstein-Barr virus.

Concerning this clone itself: Its antigen is still unknown.

This CDR3 has 15 amino acids. Trimming cost V 6 bases and J 2 bases; bases outside gene matches: 3. Germline V gives CDR1 SNHLY, CDR2 FYNNEI. In the PCR, 60 Vbeta and 13 Jbeta primers were used. Generated by immunoSEQ multiplex PCR, the TCRdb table keeps only in-frame clones and is missing some. In the table there are some 150,000 clones, approximately 82% of which are singletons. This clonotype was sampled from a man between 18 and 35 years old in good health and CMV-seropositive. The chain links TRBV2 to TRBJ1-5; 11 bases map to TRBD1. The sequenced material came from PBMCs. CDR3 nucleotide sequence: TGTGCCAGCAGGGACAGGGGGCAGGGCAATCAGCCCCAGCATTTT. Residues: CASRDRGQGNQPQHF.